A selection of T cell receptor beta chains follows, all from one sample in a study of T-cell reconstitution after alpha-beta-depleted transplantation in children. MiXCR, run by TCRdb on the PCR reads, gives a single entry per CDR3 protein. The table has about 240,000 distinct CDR3 sequences, roughly a quarter seen once. The sequencing used PBMCs, collected before TCRalphabeta/CD19-depleted stem cell transplant. Source of these receptors: a girl aged 2 to 10 with Fanconi anemia, due to receive a stem cell transplant. CDR3s include the opening cysteine and the closing phenylalanine or tryptophan. The order of the fields is D gene, V gene, J gene, clone size, CDR3 DNA, CDR3 protein. The D gene is left open where the match is weak. A clone size is listed for some rows: how often the clone was seen (once, few, many), or a class if it is expanded.

d_call: TRBD1
v_call: TRBV4-1
j_call: TRBJ1-1
clone_size: many
cdr3_nt: TGCGCCAGCAGCCAAGATATCTGGCAGGGGGACACTGAAGCTTTCTTT
cdr3_aa: CASSQDIWQGDTEAFF

d_call: TRBD1
v_call: TRBV2
j_call: TRBJ2-1
clone_size: many
cdr3_nt: TGTGCCAGCAGGACAGGGTTTGGCATCAATGAGCAGTTCTTC
cdr3_aa: CASRTGFGINEQFF

d_call: TRBD2
v_call: TRBV27
j_call: TRBJ2-5
clone_size: once
cdr3_nt: TGTGCCAGCAGTTTGCGACTAGCGGGGAGGGAGACCCAGTACTTC
cdr3_aa: CASSLRLAGRETQYF

d_call: TRBD1
v_call: TRBV7-3
j_call: TRBJ1-1
clone_size: .
cdr3_nt: TGTGCCAGCAGCTCAACAGGGGTGGCCACTGAAGCTTTCTTT
cdr3_aa: CASSSTGVATEAFF

d_call: .
v_call: TRBV27
j_call: TRBJ2-7
clone_size: many
cdr3_nt: TGTGCCAGCAGTCCCAGGCCAACCTACGAGCAGTACTTC
cdr3_aa: CASSPRPTYEQYF

d_call: .
v_call: TRBV20-1
j_call: TRBJ2-7
clone_size: .
cdr3_nt: TGCAGTGCTAGAGACAGAAAAGGGGCCGTGGTACAGGAGCAGTACTTC
cdr3_aa: CSARDRKGAVVQEQYF

d_call: .
v_call: TRBV12-3/TRBV12-4
j_call: TRBJ2-1
clone_size: many
cdr3_nt: TGTGCCAGCAGTTTAGGGGCGAATGAGCAGTTCTTC
cdr3_aa: CASSLGANEQFF

d_call: .
v_call: TRBV28
j_call: TRBJ2-2
clone_size: few
cdr3_nt: TGTGCCAGCAGTTTTAGGGGTACCGGGGAGCTGTTTTTT
cdr3_aa: CASSFRGTGELFF

d_call: .
v_call: TRBV3-1
j_call: TRBJ1-6
clone_size: once
cdr3_nt: TGTGCCAGCAGCCAAGTCGGTGGGCGTTCACCCCTCCACTTT
cdr3_aa: CASSQVGGRSPLHF

d_call: TRBD1
v_call: TRBV5-1
j_call: TRBJ2-7
clone_size: .
cdr3_nt: TGCGCCAGCAGCTTGGTGCTAGGGGGCTCGTACGAGCAGTACTTC
cdr3_aa: CASSLVLGGSYEQYF

d_call: .
v_call: TRBV9
j_call: TRBJ2-1
clone_size: many
cdr3_nt: TGTGCCAGCAGCGTAGCCGGGGGGCGGCACAATGAGCAGTTCTTC
cdr3_aa: CASSVAGGRHNEQFF

d_call: .
v_call: TRBV20-1
j_call: TRBJ2-7
clone_size: .
cdr3_nt: TGCAGTGCTAGTCAGGGAGACTACGAGCAGTACTTC
cdr3_aa: CSASQGDYEQYF

d_call: .
v_call: TRBV7-3
j_call: TRBJ2-5
clone_size: many
cdr3_nt: TGTGCCAGCAGCTTAGACTCCGAAGAGACCCAGTACTTC
cdr3_aa: CASSLDSEETQYF

d_call: .
v_call: TRBV20-1
j_call: TRBJ2-1
clone_size: few
cdr3_nt: TGCAGTGCTATGCTACTACGGTATTACAATGAGCAGTTCTTC
cdr3_aa: CSAMLLRYYNEQFF

d_call: .
v_call: TRBV12-3/TRBV12-4
j_call: TRBJ1-5
clone_size: many
cdr3_nt: TGTGCCAGCAGCCCTTTGAGAGGCGGGCGGGGAGGCAATCAGCCCCAGCATTTT
cdr3_aa: CASSPLRGGRGGNQPQHF

d_call: .
v_call: TRBV5-1
j_call: TRBJ2-3
clone_size: .
cdr3_nt: TGCGCCAGCAGCACGGGACTAGATACGCAGTATTTT
cdr3_aa: CASSTGLDTQYF

d_call: TRBD2
v_call: TRBV12-3/TRBV12-4
j_call: TRBJ2-7
clone_size: many
cdr3_nt: TGTGCCAGCAGTTGGAGACTAGCCGAAAGCTCCTACGAGCAGTACTTC
cdr3_aa: CASSWRLAESSYEQYF

d_call: .
v_call: TRBV5-1
j_call: TRBJ2-6
clone_size: few
cdr3_nt: TGCGCCAGCAGTGACACCACTGGGGCCAACGTCCTGACTTTC
cdr3_aa: CASSDTTGANVLTF

d_call: .
v_call: TRBV10-3
j_call: TRBJ2-5
clone_size: many
cdr3_nt: TGTGCCATCAGCCCTACAGGGAGGGGAGAGACCCAGTACTTC
cdr3_aa: CAISPTGRGETQYF

d_call: .
v_call: TRBV20-1
j_call: TRBJ1-1
clone_size: .
cdr3_nt: .
cdr3_aa: CSATQTVGQGSFF

d_call: TRBD1
v_call: TRBV29-1
j_call: TRBJ1-6
clone_size: .
cdr3_nt: TGCAGCGCCGACAGGGAGGGTAATTCACCCCTCCACTTT
cdr3_aa: CSADREGNSPLHF

d_call: TRBD2
v_call: TRBV24-1
j_call: TRBJ2-5
clone_size: many
cdr3_nt: TGTGCCACCAGATATCTTAGCGGGAGCGGAGAGACCCAGTACTTC
cdr3_aa: CATRYLSGSGETQYF

d_call: .
v_call: TRBV2
j_call: TRBJ2-5
clone_size: .
cdr3_nt: TGTGCCAGCAATGGCCGCGAAGAGACCCAGTACTTC
cdr3_aa: CASNGREETQYF

d_call: .
v_call: TRBV2
j_call: TRBJ2-3
clone_size: few
cdr3_nt: TGTGCCAGCAAGGCAGCGCAGCCAGATACGCAGTATTTT
cdr3_aa: CASKAAQPDTQYF

d_call: TRBD2
v_call: TRBV7-8
j_call: TRBJ2-3
clone_size: .
cdr3_nt: TGTGCCAGCAGCTCAGCGGGGGGTTTGGATACGCAGTATTTT
cdr3_aa: CASSSAGGLDTQYF

d_call: .
v_call: TRBV10-2
j_call: TRBJ2-7
clone_size: few
cdr3_nt: TGCGCCAGCAGCCCGACCAATAACTACGAGCAGTACTTC
cdr3_aa: CASSPTNNYEQYF

d_call: .
v_call: TRBV7-6
j_call: TRBJ2-5
clone_size: .
cdr3_nt: TGTGCCAGCGGTGGACGGGGCCTCGTCGAGACCCAGTACTTC
cdr3_aa: CASGGRGLVETQYF

d_call: TRBD2
v_call: TRBV13
j_call: TRBJ2-1
clone_size: few
cdr3_nt: TGTGCCAGCAGCTTACGGCGGGGGGAGAGGCACAATGAGCAGTTCTTC
cdr3_aa: CASSLRRGERHNEQFF

d_call: .
v_call: TRBV6-6
j_call: TRBJ2-1
clone_size: .
cdr3_nt: TGTGCCAGCACCCAGGGGAGTGAGCAGTTCTTC
cdr3_aa: CASTQGSEQFF

d_call: TRBD1
v_call: TRBV20-1
j_call: TRBJ2-7
clone_size: .
cdr3_nt: TGCAGTGCTTTACCGTGGGGACAGGGCTCCTACGAGCAGTACTTC
cdr3_aa: CSALPWGQGSYEQYF

d_call: TRBD2
v_call: TRBV12-3/TRBV12-4
j_call: TRBJ2-7
clone_size: few
cdr3_nt: TGTGCCAGCAGTTCGGCGGGGGGGTACGAGCAGTACTTC
cdr3_aa: CASSSAGGYEQYF

d_call: .
v_call: TRBV29-1
j_call: TRBJ2-7
clone_size: many
cdr3_nt: TGCAGCGTTGACACCGGGACGGACGAGCAGTACTTC
cdr3_aa: CSVDTGTDEQYF